The T cell receptor (beta chain) described here comes from a study of blood T cells in healthy people across ages (dated by TCRdb to between 2014 and 2016). Looking at the study overall: In model experiments, roughly one uniquely barcoded TCR beta cDNA molecule per two T cells was captured by template switching. To avoid experimental bias, donors of different ages were distributed randomly across sequencing lanes. The study analyzed two additional independent replicas of 1 million unique cDNA reads from the same blood draw for two donors, one aged 18 to 30 and one aged 80 or older. Age-related changes in TCR beta repertoire diversity were measured in the study by deep sequencing normalized with unique cDNA molecular identifiers. The donors were divided into four age groups: young (average around 16 years), middle-aged (approximately 42), aged (approximately 62) and long-lived (more than 75). What the study reported, not specific to this receptor: Observed TCR beta diversity per million T cells fell roughly linearly with age, and a significant reduction was already apparent by age approximately 40. Donor CMV infection status was unknown, potentially confounding age-related changes in expanded clonotypes. There was a strong correlation between observed TCR beta diversity and the percentage of naive T cells measured by flow cytometry. Since profiling was done on bulk unsorted PBMCs, naive and antigen-experienced compartments could not be conclusively compared. Total diversity estimates from one million sequenced T cells were considered lower bounds and underestimates. Compared with the aged group, the long-lived group had more naive CD4+ T cells, fewer expanded clones and increased TCR diversity, a pattern suggesting age selection.

The library was produced with 5' RACE. The sequencing machine was an Illumina HiSeq 2500. A second PCR of about 6 to 11 cycles was performed with a sample-barcoded 5' primer and a J-beta primer mix. A template-switch 5' adaptor carrying 12 random nucleotides introduced a unique molecular identifier onto each TCR beta cDNA molecule. Each sample yielded at least 2.5 million CDR3-containing paired-end reads. First-strand cDNA was synthesized from all RNA with the Mint cDNA synthesis kit, primed by a TRBC-specific oligonucleotide. Following uracil-DNA glycosylase treatment, a first 18-cycle PCR with universal primers M1SS and BC2_uni_R was performed on all cDNA. The study's processing was this. Each sample was normalized by randomly selecting 1 million high-quality reads, each carrying a distinct molecular identifier. Reads sharing molecular identifiers were discarded rather than binned into consensus sequences. CDR3 identification, clonotype clustering and error correction used MiTCR with a Q25 quality threshold and the strictest error-elimination algorithm. A nonparametric unseen species model with Euler transformation was used to estimate a lower bound on total TCR beta diversity. Clones were called with MiXCR by TCRdb after fastp trimmed the public reads at Q25, and only in-frame beta chains were retained. When rows share a CDR3 protein, they turn into one entry using the most common DNA and genes. The V and J calls and clone size are TCRdb's, not the authors'. Here the sample has hundreds of thousands of distinct CDR3 sequences; around 43% occur a single time. Roughly 30% of the sample belongs to the ten largest clones.

This clonotype came up a few times. Its antigen is still unknown. The record has no base qualities; no much larger clone is one base away. Systemically healthy Caucasian individuals from Russia, around 38 in total and aged roughly 6 to 100 years, were included as donors. Each donor gave 8 to 10 milliliters of peripheral blood, collected into EDTA-treated Vacutainer tubes. Ficoll-Paque density-gradient centrifugation was used to isolate PBMCs, with at least 7 million obtained per sample. Total RNA was extracted from PBMCs with Trizol reagent, with at least 6 micrograms obtained per sample. The percentages of naive CD45RAhigh/CD27high T cells were determined by flow cytometry on a PBMC aliquot from every donor. The germline V gene (reference sequence) provides CDR1 DFQATT and CDR2 SNEGSKA. Including the terminal cysteine and phenylalanine, the CDR3 comprises 16 residues. The retained sequence is limited to the CDR3, 48 bases, with the frame set at the first base.

Sequencing was carried out using blood. The TCR was taken from a man older than 75 in good health. The chain employs TRBV20-1 and TRBJ2-4, with a weak D call of TRBD2 (6 bases match). The J call is in doubt because the DNA end fits TRBJ2-7 better. DNA sequence: TGCAGTGCTAGACCCAATGACGGGCGGGGAAGTAACGAGCAGTACTTC. It is translated as CSARPNDGRGSNEQYF.